This T cell receptor beta chain was retrieved from a study of blood T cell repertoires in COVID-19. The protocol was immunoSEQ multiplex PCR, while the TCRdb copy is restricted to in-frame clones and leaves out a portion. The data contain approximately 160,000 clones, over 60% of them singletons. Details on this clone: Mismatch with germline at one junction end may stem from a read error.

CDR1 is SGHAT and CDR2 is FQNNGV in the germline V gene. The CDR3 is 12 amino acids. This clonotype was sampled from a man between 60 and 75 years old with acute or convalescent COVID-19. Sequencing used peripheral blood. V gene TRBV11-2 combines with J gene TRBJ1-2; D gene unclear. The CDR3: CASSLGDTRCVF. CDR3 DNA: TGTGCCAGCAGCTTAGGTGACACCCGATGCGTCTTC.